A single sample gave rise to the 9 T cell receptor beta chains below, sequenced in a study of T cells after posttransplantation cyclophosphamide. TCRdb's table, derived via immunoSEQ multiplex PCR, lists solely in-frame clones and lacks some. Of more than 60,000 clones in the sample, 93% were seen once. Sequencing used PBMCs. Receptor source: a woman in her 30s in good health and a related stem cell transplant donor.

The chain is built from TRBV13 and TRBJ2-2, with 9 nucleotides matching TRBD1. Looked up from germline, CDR1 is PRHDT and CDR2 is FYEKMQ (reference sequence). The CDR3 spans 14 residues. V was pared by 5 bases and J by 7 bases, with 5 bases of the junction left unmatched. CDR3 bases: TGTGCCAGCAGCCGGGACAGGGCTGGCGGGGAGCTGTTTTTT. Translating it yields CASSRDRAGGELFF.

The chain carries TRBV30 and TRBJ2-1; D is ambiguous. This CDR3 comprises 14 residues. Germline V lookup: CDR1 GTSNPN, CDR2 SVGIG (reference sequence). V was clipped by 4 bases and J by 10 bases, with 20 bases between them. For the CDR3, the DNA is TGTGCCTGGACGGGTAGACTTTTATGGGTGGAGCAGTTCTTC. It yields the protein CAWTGRLLWVEQFF.

The chain has TRBV19 and TRBJ1-2; TRBD1 matches at 8 bases. The trim removed 9 bases at V and 4 bases at J, leaving 7 bases unmatched. CDR1 LNHDA and CDR2 SQIVND come from the germline V gene (reference sequence). The CDR3 is 13 residues long. CDR3 in DNA: TGTGCCAGCTCAGGGGGCAGCCCCTATGGCTACACCTTC. Its protein product is CASSGGSPYGYTF. Full variable domain (rest looked up from reference TRBV19 and TRBJ1-2): DGGITQSPKYLFRKEGQNVTLSCEQNLNHDAMYWYRQDPGQGLRLIYYSQIVNDFQKGDIAEGYSVSREKKESFPLTVTSAQKNPTAFYLCASSGGSPYGYTFGSGTRLTVV.

This chain links TRBV4-1 with TRBJ2-1; either TRBD1 or TRBD2 may supply D (6 bases each). Germline CDR1 and CDR2: MGHRA and YSYEKL. Trimming took off 0 bases at V and 2 bases at J, with 11 bases between the two ends. The CDR3 extends over 16 amino acids. CDR3 bases: TGCGCCAGCAGCCAAGATGGAAGGGGGGCCTACAATGAGCAGTTCTTC. It specifies CASSQDGRGAYNEQFF.

J is TRBJ2-2 and V is TRBV7-2; either TRBD1 or TRBD2 may supply D (6 bases each). Germline values: CDR1 SGHTA, CDR2 FQGNSA. V was trimmed by 1 base and J by 1 base, leaving 16 bases between them. The CDR3 spans 18 residues. The chain's CDR3 is CASSLVRVGGLNTGELFF. In DNA form, the CDR3 reads TGTGCCAGCAGCTTAGTCCGGGTGGGGGGCTTGAACACCGGGGAGCTGTTTTTT. Together with reference TRBV7-2 and TRBJ2-2, the CDR3 gives the full variable domain: GAGVSQSPSNKVTEKGKDVELRCDPISGHTALYWYRQSLGQGLEFLIYFQGNSAPDKSGLPSDRFSAERTGGSVSTLTIQRTQQEDSAVYLCASSLVRVGGLNTGELFFGEGSRLTVL.

V is TRBV9 and J is TRBJ1-5; 7 bases agree with TRBD1. V trimming: 5 bases; J trimming: 3 bases; junction bases outside the gene matches: 8. This CDR3 comprises 15 residues. Looked up from germline, CDR1 is SGDLS and CDR2 is YYNGEE. The chain's CDR3 is CASRRGQENNQPQHF. CDR3 DNA: TGTGCCAGCAGGCGTGGACAGGAGAACAATCAGCCCCAGCATTTT.

V usage is TRBV11-3 and J usage is TRBJ2-1; tentative D call: TRBD2 (6 bases). V lost 5 bases, J lost 3 bases, and 11 bases lay in between. This CDR3 has 14 amino acids. Germline V CDR1 and CDR2: SGHNT, YENEEA. The CDR3: CASSARRGYNEQFF. The CDR3 coding sequence is TGTGCCAGCAGCGCGCGGAGGGGCTACAATGAGCAGTTCTTC.

This chain joins TRBV7-2 and TRBJ1-2; D is perhaps TRBD1 (5 bases). Germline V lookup: CDR1 SGHTA, CDR2 FQGNSA. Between the trimmed V and J ends, which lost 5 bases and 7 bases, there was a span of 11 bases. The CDR3 sequence is 12 residues long. Written as DNA, the CDR3 is TGTGCCAGCAGCGTCTCAGGGTTTGGCTACACCTTC. This gives the protein CASSVSGFGYTF.

This clone was counted at least ten times. The chain recombines TRBV2 with TRBJ2-7, with D perhaps TRBD1 or TRBD2 (6 bases each). CDR3 length: 13 amino acids. The germline gives CDR1 SNHLY, CDR2 FYNNEI. Trimming shortened V by 10 bases and J by 5 bases, and 18 bases separated the two germline ends. The CDR3 region has the DNA TGTGCCACCGCAGGGTTGGAGGGGGACGAGCAGTACTTC. This translates into CATAGLEGDEQYF.